Shown below are 8 T cell receptor beta chains from a single sample sequenced in a study of blood T cell repertoires in COVID-19 (dated by TCRdb to 2020 to 2022). Libraries were built with the immunoSEQ multiplex PCR assay. TCRdb limited this immuneACCESS table to in-frame rearrangements with V and J called. A share of clones is missing; checked studies link under half to unresolved V genes, and the rest is unexplained. The sample table lists 250,000 to 300,000 clones, around 87% of them with a count of one. The ten largest clones take up 3.6% of the sample. Sequencing was carried out using peripheral blood. The receptors derive from a man aged 18 to 29 with active or convalescent COVID-19.

The chain's CDR3 is CASQTGLGAEAFF. The CDR3 bases are TGTGCCTCCCAAACGGGGTTGGGAGCTGAAGCTTTCTTT. The chain joins TRBV30 to TRBJ1-1; D unclear. V was trimmed by 7 bases and J by 6 bases, leaving 18 bases between them. This CDR3 is built from 13 residues. Germline V gene lookup returns CDR1 GTSNPN and CDR2 SVGIG (reference sequence).

The chain has TRBV12-3 or TRBV12-4 and TRBJ1-1; weak D call: TRBD1 (5 bases). Trimming removed 6 bases from V and 5 bases from J, with 13 bases in between. CDR3 size: 13 residues. The CDR3 loop is CASSHAGDTEAFF. CDR3 bases: TGTGCCAGCAGCCATGCGGGGGATACTGAAGCTTTCTTT.

This chain uses TRBV30 with TRBJ1-1; TRBD1 might be the D (6 bases). CDR3 length: 13 amino acids. Trimming cost V 5 bases and J 3 bases, with 13 bases left between them. Germline V lookup: CDR1 GTSNPN, CDR2 SVGIG (reference sequence). As DNA, the CDR3 is TGTGCCTGGTCCAGGGGAGAGTACACTGAAGCTTTCTTT. Translation gives CAWSRGEYTEAFF.

The chain is built from TRBV5-1 and TRBJ1-3; no clear D gene. CDR1 is SGHRS, CDR2 YFSETQ, per germline. The V end lost 6 bases, the J end lost 0 bases, and 10 bases lay between the germline ends. The CDR3 is made up of 14 amino acids. The CDR3 region has the DNA TGCGCCAGCACTCCGGCGGGCTCTGGAAACACCATATATTTT. This translates into CASTPAGSGNTIYF. Combining the CDR3 with reference TRBV5-1 and TRBJ1-3 gives the whole variable domain KAGVTQTPRYLIKTRGQQVTLSCSPISGHRSVSWYQQTPGQGLQFLFEYFSETQRNKGNFPGRFSGRQFSNSRSEMNVSTLELGDSALYLCASTPAGSGNTIYFGEGSWLTVV.

The rearrangement joins TRBV5-1 to TRBJ2-3; the D gene is possibly TRBD2 (6 bases). Germline V lookup: CDR1 SGHRS, CDR2 YFSETQ. The CDR3 length is 14 residues. Trimming stripped 4 bases from V and 1 base from J, with 10 bases between. CDR3 nucleotide sequence: TGCGCCAGCAGCCGAGAGCGGGGCACAGATACGCAGTATTTT. Encoded protein: CASSRERGTDTQYF.

This chain links TRBV5-1 with TRBJ2-1; 7 nucleotides agree with TRBD2. V lost 4 bases to trimming and J lost 7 bases; unmatched junction nucleotides: 14. The CDR3 sequence is 16 residues long. From germline, CDR1 is SGHRS and CDR2 YFSETQ. The DNA for the CDR3 is TGCGCCAGCAGCCCTACCCCCGCGGGAGAGGAGAATGAGCAGTTCTTC. The encoded protein is CASSPTPAGEENEQFF.

The J gene is TRBJ1-1, the V gene TRBV10-2; D might be TRBD1 (5 bases). Germline CDR1 WSHSY, CDR2 SAAADI. This CDR3 is 11 amino acids long. V was clipped by 8 bases and J by 5 bases, with 9 bases between them. CDR3 bases: TGCGCCAGCTCGGGGGGAACTGAAGCTTTCTTT. Translation: CASSGGTEAFF.

The V and J genes are TRBV6-5 and TRBJ2-7; no reliable D call. This CDR3 is 11 amino acids long. Germline V gene data show CDR1 as MNHEY and CDR2 as SVGAGI. V lost 8 bases and J lost 4, with 9 bases in between. The CDR3 region has the DNA TGTGCCAGCGGCAGTTTATACGAGCAGTACTTC. Translating gives CASGSLYEQYF.